This T cell receptor beta chain was captured by sequencing in a study of blood T cell repertoires in COVID-19. Study overall: COVID-19 samples collected from the United States, Italy and Spain covered acute and convalescent phases. The cDNA or gDNA used as material had been derived from T cells, B-cell-depleted T cells, or PBMCs.

Original analysis: The authors estimated nucleated cell counts from reference gene primer amplification. Assay: immunoSEQ multiplex PCR; the TCRdb copy retains only in-frame clones and omits some. V and J calls and clone size are those listed in that table; D and trimming were worked out from the DNA. Seen here are about 190,000 clones, about four fifths observed once, and the top ten hold under 7.5%. This CDR3 has 18 residues. Germline CDR1 is MDHEN and CDR2 is SYDVKM. Trimming pared 3 bases from V and 3 bases from J, leaving 24 bases between. The receptor's source is a woman in her thirties or forties with acute or convalescent COVID-19. The chain has TRBV28 and TRBJ2-7, with D hard to call. Material: peripheral blood. The CDR3 region has the DNA TGTGCCAGCAGTTTTTTCGCCACCTTTGGAGACGGCCTCTACGAGCAGTACTTC. Protein: CASSFFATFGDGLYEQYF.